The next 18 T cell receptor beta chains were all read from a single sample in a study of T cells in Graves' hyperthyroidism and ophthalmopathy. Authors of the study amplified TCR beta CDR3 regions from RNA transcripts. The TCR CDR3 first-round RT-PCR relied on the HTBI primer set. One entry per CDR3 protein results from TCRdb running MiXCR on the multiplex PCR reads. The table has hundreds of thousands of distinct CDR3 sequences, 14% to 15% seen once. Sequences were obtained from blood. The receptors shown here come from a woman aged 40 to 50 with Graves' ophthalmopathy.

This clonotype was seen many times. CDR3 loop: CASRTGQGYTF. The CDR3 DNA sequence: TGTGCCAGCAGGACAGGGCAGGGCTACACCTTC. The V and J genes are TRBV6-1 and TRBJ1-2, with 7 bases aligning to TRBD1. CDR1 MNHNS and CDR2 SASEGT come from the germline V gene. This CDR3 has 11 residues. Trimming at V came to 6 bases and at J to 8 bases, leaving 3 bases not matched to a gene.

The sample holds a few counts of this clonotype. The gene calls are TRBV28 and TRBJ2-7, with 8 nucleotides matching TRBD1. The V gene's germline CDR1 is MDHEN and CDR2 SYDVKM. This CDR3 comprises 16 residues. With 2 bases clipped from V and 3 bases from J, the junction kept 9 bases outside the gene matches. Here the CDR3 DNA reads TGTGCCAGCAGTTTAGCCGGGACAGGACCGGTCTACGAGCAGTACTTC. Its protein is CASSLAGTGPVYEQYF. The whole variable domain, filled in from reference TRBV28 and TRBJ2-7, reads DVKVTQSSRYLVKRTGEKVFLECVQDMDHENMFWYRQDPGLGLRLIYFSYDVKMKEKGDIPEGYSVSREKKERFSLILESASTNQTSMYLCASSLAGTGPVYEQYFGPGTRLTVT.

The gene calls are TRBV6-5 and TRBJ1-6, with D perhaps matching TRBD1 (5 bases). The CDR3 is 15 amino acids. V dropped 2 bases and J dropped 7 bases, with 12 bases sitting between them. Germline V gives CDR1 MNHEY, CDR2 SVGAGI. CDR3 residues: CASSYNPGPNSPLHF. The CDR3 DNA reads TGTGCCAGCAGTTACAACCCGGGACCCAATTCACCCCTCCACTTT.

This clonotype was detected many times. V usage is TRBV30 and J usage is TRBJ2-5, with 7 bases matching TRBD1. V shed 2 bases, J shed 4 bases, and the junction held 4 bases outside the gene matches. The CDR3 has 13 residues. Germline assignment: CDR1 GTSNPN and CDR2 SVGIG (reference sequence). CDR3 protein: CAWSRQGPETQYF. The DNA of the CDR3 is TGTGCCTGGAGTCGACAGGGCCCAGAGACCCAGTACTTC. Variable domain in full (rest from reference TRBV30 and TRBJ2-5): SQTIHQWPATLVQPVGSPLSLECTVEGTSNPNLYWYRQAAGRGLQLLFYSVGIGQISSEVPQNLSASRPQDRQFILSSKKLLLSDSGFYLCAWSRQGPETQYFGPGTRLLVL.

The chain has TRBV28 and TRBJ1-6; D is possibly TRBD1 (5 bases). This CDR3 contains 16 residues. V dropped 6 bases and J dropped 4 bases, with 16 bases sitting between them. Per the germline V gene, CDR1 is MDHEN and CDR2 is SYDVKM. The CDR3 nucleotides read TGTGCCAGCAGCCCCATCGGGGCAGGGTATAATTCACCCCTCCACTTT. Encoded protein: CASSPIGAGYNSPLHF.

Concerning this clonotype itself: Since a much larger clone is just one base distant, this may be a read error. J is TRBJ2-2 and V is TRBV19; 8 bases are a match to TRBD2. The CDR3 extends over 15 amino acids. J lost 7 bases, V lost 6 bases, and 10 bases had no gene match. CDR1 is LNHDA and CDR2 is SQIVND in the germline V gene (reference sequence). DNA for the CDR3: TGTGCCAGTAGGGTCGGAGCGGGAGTTGTCGGGGAGCTGTTTTTT. It specifies CASRVGAGVVGELFF.

A few counts support this clonotype. V usage is TRBV24-1 and J usage is TRBJ2-2; D is unclear. This CDR3 region has 16 residues. Per the germline V gene, CDR1 is KGHDR and CDR2 is SFDVKD. With 0 bases removed from V and 6 bases from J, the gap between germline ends came to 13 bases. The CDR3 DNA sequence: TGTGCCACCAGTGATTTGCGCCCGACGGGCCCCGGGGAGCTGTTTTTT. It codes for CATSDLRPTGPGELFF.

This clonotype was seen at least ten times. The chain combines TRBV12-3 or TRBV12-4 with TRBJ2-2; D perhaps matches TRBD2 (5 bases). V lost 4 bases to trimming and J lost 7 bases, with 10 bases between them. The CDR3 extends over 13 amino acids. DNA of the CDR3: TGTGCCAGCAGTTCCTCACTAGTCGGGGAGCTGTTTTTT. Protein: CASSSSLVGELFF.

This sequence joins TRBV5-1 and TRBJ2-7; D could derive from TRBD1 or TRBD2 (5 bases each). Germline V gene data show CDR1 as SGHRS and CDR2 as YFSETQ. The CDR3 is 16 residues long. The ends were cut back, 2 bases at V and 5 bases at J, with 20 bases in the middle. The CDR3 DNA is TGCGCCAGCAGCTTCTATACCGGGACCTCCGTCCACGAGCAGTACTTC. Translating it yields CASSFYTGTSVHEQYF.

This clonotype was observed many times. The chain recombines TRBV28 with TRBJ2-7; perhaps TRBD2 as D (5 bases). Germline values: CDR1 MDHEN, CDR2 SYDVKM. V was cut by 3 bases and J by 3 bases, with 9 bases left in between. The CDR3 has 13 amino acids. For the CDR3, the DNA is TGTGCCAGCAGTTTGATCGGGGACTACGAGCAGTACTTC. Its protein product is CASSLIGDYEQYF.

This clonotype has a count of ten or more. The V gene is TRBV2, the J gene TRBJ1-5; TRBD1 might be the D (5 bases). Germline CDR1 SNHLY, CDR2 FYNNEI. The CDR3 is 14 residues long. Trimming took off 4 bases at V and 1 base at J, with 8 bases between the two ends. This CDR3 reads CASSGDGSNQPQHF. CDR3 in DNA: TGTGCCAGCAGTGGGGACGGGAGCAATCAGCCCCAGCATTTT.

This clonotype was seen ten or more times. This chain uses TRBV11-3 with TRBJ1-1; a possible D gene is TRBD1 (6 bases). With 0 bases removed from V and 4 bases from J, the gap between germline ends came to 12 bases. Germline V lookup: CDR1 SGHNT, CDR2 YENEEA. The CDR3 loop spans 15 amino acids. This CDR3 reads CASSLEGGGSTEAFF. In DNA form, the CDR3 reads TGTGCCAGCAGCTTAGAAGGGGGGGGAAGCACTGAAGCTTTCTTT.

This clonotype was counted at least ten times. The chain couples TRBV28 to TRBJ1-1; D is unclear. Germline assignment: CDR1 MDHEN and CDR2 SYDVKM. The CDR3 consists of 15 residues. Trimming pared 2 bases from V and 0 bases from J, leaving 10 bases between. CDR3 loop: CASSLLASLNTEAFF. The CDR3 bases are TGTGCCAGCAGTTTACTGGCCAGTTTGAACACTGAAGCTTTCTTT. The variable domain in full, with the rest retrieved from reference TRBV28 and TRBJ1-1, is DVKVTQSSRYLVKRTGEKVFLECVQDMDHENMFWYRQDPGLGLRLIYFSYDVKMKEKGDIPEGYSVSREKKERFSLILESASTNQTSMYLCASSLLASLNTEAFFGQGTRLTVV.

This clonotype occurred many times. The chain has TRBV7-8 and TRBJ1-1; possible D gene TRBD1, 6 bases. Per germline, CDR1 SGHVS and CDR2 FQNEAQ. The CDR3 is 14 amino acids. V was trimmed by 7 bases and J by 0 bases, leaving 12 bases between them. The CDR3 sequence: CASTNRDLNTEAFF. The CDR3 nucleotides read TGTGCCAGCACCAACAGGGATCTGAACACTGAAGCTTTCTTT.

In its sample, this clonotype was seen many times. The V gene is TRBV4-2, the J gene TRBJ2-2; 7 bases line up with TRBD2. The germline CDR1 and CDR2 sequences are LGHNA and YNFKEQ. This CDR3 is 16 amino acids long. V dropped 3 bases and J dropped 1; count of bases not matched to a gene: 5. The CDR3 coding sequence is TGTGCCAGCAGCCAGCTAGCGGAGGGGAACACCGGGGAGCTGTTTTTT. It is translated as CASSQLAEGNTGELFF.

This clonotype occurred a few times. The chain has TRBV18 and TRBJ1-2, with D unclear. There are 15 residues in the CDR3. V lost 5 bases, J lost 5 bases, and 18 bases lay in between. CDR1 is KGHSH, CDR2 LQKENI, per germline. The CDR3 region is CASSSRREQIYGYTF. The CDR3 nucleotides are TGTGCCAGCTCATCTCGACGGGAACAAATTTATGGCTACACCTTC.

This clonotype was seen ten or more times. The chain couples TRBV7-8 to TRBJ1-2; 8 bases map to TRBD1. Trimming cost V 1 base and J 4 bases; bases outside gene matches: 14. The CDR3 has 18 amino acids. Germline CDR1 is SGHVS and CDR2 is FQNEAQ. For the CDR3, the DNA is TGTGCCAGCAGCTTAGGCCACCGCCGGGACAGGCTCCTCTATGGCTACACCTTC. Translated, it gives CASSLGHRRDRLLYGYTF.

This clonotype showed up just a few times. This sequence joins TRBV2 and TRBJ1-3; D is ambiguous. Trimming took 7 bases from V and 2 from J, leaving 12 bases between them. The CDR3 loop spans 14 amino acids. From germline, CDR1 is SNHLY and CDR2 FYNNEI. Here the CDR3 reads CASTTNGAGNTIYF. The CDR3 region has the DNA TGTGCCAGCACCACTAATGGGGCTGGAAACACCATATATTTT.